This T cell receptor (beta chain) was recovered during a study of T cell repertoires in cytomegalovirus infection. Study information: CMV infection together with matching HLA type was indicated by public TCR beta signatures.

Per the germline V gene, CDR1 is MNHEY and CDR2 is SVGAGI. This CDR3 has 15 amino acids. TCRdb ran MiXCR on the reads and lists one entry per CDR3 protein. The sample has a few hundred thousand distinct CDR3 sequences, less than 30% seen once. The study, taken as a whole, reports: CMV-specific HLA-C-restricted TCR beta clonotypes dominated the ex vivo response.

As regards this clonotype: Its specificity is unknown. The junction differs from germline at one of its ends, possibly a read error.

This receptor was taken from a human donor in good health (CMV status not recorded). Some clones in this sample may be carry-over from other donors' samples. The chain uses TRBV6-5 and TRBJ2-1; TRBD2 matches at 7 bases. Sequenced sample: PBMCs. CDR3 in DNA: TGTGCCAGCAGTGGGGGGGGTAGCTCCTACAGTGAGCAGTTCTTC. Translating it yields CASSGGGSSYSEQFF.